The 6 T cell receptor beta chains below all came from one sample that was sequenced in a study of control samples from healthy donors and cancer patients. Assay used: immunoSEQ multiplex PCR; TCRdb lists only in-frame clones, some missing. The sample gives about 130,000 clones, about 93% of which show up once; more than 2% is in the top ten. Sequenced material: blood. The receptor set was obtained from a man younger than 35 in good health.

CDR3 nucleotides: TGTGCCAGCAGCTTATTCCAGGGGGATCAGCCCCAGCATTTT. Its translation is CASSLFQGDQPQHF. This chain joins TRBV7-2 and TRBJ1-5, with 7 bases aligning to TRBD1. V dropped 2 bases and J dropped 5; count of bases not matched to a gene: 3. This CDR3 is 14 amino acids long. Germline V gene sequence: CDR1 SGHTA, CDR2 FQGNSA.

A single count supports this clone. The chain couples TRBV10-2 to TRBJ1-3; D is uncertain. The germline gives CDR1 WSHSY, CDR2 SAAADI. V was cut by 6 bases and J by 0 bases, with 12 bases left in between. CDR3 size: 15 residues. The CDR3 DNA reads as TGCGCCAGCAGAGTGACTAAGTCCTCTGGAAACACCATATATTTT. It specifies CASRVTKSSGNTIYF.

The chain has TRBV9 and TRBJ2-1; D uncertain. Germline loops: CDR1 SGDLS, CDR2 YYNGEE. V was cut by 3 bases and J by 2 bases, with 12 bases left in between. This CDR3 is 15 amino acids long. Written as DNA, the CDR3 is TGTGCCAGCAGCGCCACGACTCTTCCCTACAATGAGCAGTTCTTC. Its protein is CASSATTLPYNEQFF.

The chain combines TRBV9 with TRBJ2-1, with unresolved D. This CDR3 comprises 14 residues. Trimming took 0 bases from V and 8 from J, leaving 12 bases between them. Germline V gives CDR1 SGDLS, CDR2 YYNGEE. The CDR3 is CASSVAGEFYEQFF. In DNA, the CDR3 is TGTGCCAGCAGCGTAGCCGGAGAGTTCTATGAGCAGTTCTTC.

This rearrangement joins TRBV7-8 to TRBJ2-1; 8 bases align to TRBD2. Germline V gene sequence: CDR1 SGHVS, CDR2 FQNEAQ. Trimming took 2 bases from V and 5 from J; bases not matched to a gene: 5. This CDR3 is 15 amino acids long. The CDR3 region has the DNA TGTGCCAGCAGCTTACTTCGGGGGGGAGACAATGAGCAGTTCTTC. This gives the protein CASSLLRGGDNEQFF.

This sequence joins TRBV19 and TRBJ2-3; TRBD2 matches at 10 bases. V was pared by 6 bases and J by 5 bases, with 8 bases of the junction left unmatched. This CDR3 has 15 residues. CDR1 and CDR2 (germline): LNHDA, SQIVND (reference sequence). The CDR3 nucleotides are TGTGCCAGTAGGTTAGCGGGAGGAGGTCAAGATACGCAGTATTTT. Protein: CASRLAGGGQDTQYF.